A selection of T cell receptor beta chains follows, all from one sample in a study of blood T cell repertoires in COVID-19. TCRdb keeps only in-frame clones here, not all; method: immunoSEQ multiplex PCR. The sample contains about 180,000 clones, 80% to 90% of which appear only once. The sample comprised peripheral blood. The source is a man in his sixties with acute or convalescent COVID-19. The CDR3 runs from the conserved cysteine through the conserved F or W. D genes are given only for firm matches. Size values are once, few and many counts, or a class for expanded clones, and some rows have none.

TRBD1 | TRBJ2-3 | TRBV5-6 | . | TGTGCCAGCAGACAGACAGGGATGGCAGATACGCAGTATTTT | CASRQTGMADTQYF
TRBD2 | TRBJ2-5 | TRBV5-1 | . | TGCGCCAGCAGCTCGGAGGCTAGCGGGAGTTTCCGAGAGACCCAGTACTTC | CASSSEASGSFRETQYF
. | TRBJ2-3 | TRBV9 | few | TGTGCCAGCAGCTGGCTTGAAGGGGGTAACACAGATACGCAGTATTTT | CASSWLEGGNTDTQYF
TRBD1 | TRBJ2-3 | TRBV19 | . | TGTGCCACTGGGACAGGGGGAAGCACAGATACGCAGTATTTT | CATGTGGSTDTQYF
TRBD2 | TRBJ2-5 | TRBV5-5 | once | TGTGCCAGCAGCTCACGTACGGGAGGCCCCGGGGAGACCCAGTACTTC | CASSSRTGGPGETQYF
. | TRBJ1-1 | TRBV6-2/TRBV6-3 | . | TGTGCCAGCAGTTACAGAAGGGGCGCCACTGAAGCTTTCTTT | CASSYRRGATEAFF
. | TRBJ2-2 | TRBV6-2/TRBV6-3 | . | TGTGCCAGCAGTTACTCGTTGACTCCTACCGGGGAGCTGTTTTTT | CASSYSLTPTGELFF
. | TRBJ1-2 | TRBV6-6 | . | TGTGCCAGCAGCCCCGTCCAGGTTTTGTTCGGTGGCTACACCTTC | CASSPVQVLFGGYTF
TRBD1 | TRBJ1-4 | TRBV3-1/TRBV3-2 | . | TGTGCCAGCAGCCAAGGAACCGGGACAGGGAGTGAAAAACTGTTTTTT | CASSQGTGTGSEKLFF
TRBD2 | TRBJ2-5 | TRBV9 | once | TGTGCCAGCAGCGTCGGGACTAGCGGCCAAGAGACCCAGTACTTC | CASSVGTSGQETQYF
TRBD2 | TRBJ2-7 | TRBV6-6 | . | TGTGCCAGCAGAAACACGGGACTAGCGGGGAACTACGAGCAGTACTTC | CASRNTGLAGNYEQYF
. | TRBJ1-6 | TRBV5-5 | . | TGTGCCAGCAGCTCCCTCGGGGGGGCGTTCAATTCACCCCTCCACTTT | CASSSLGGAFNSPLHF
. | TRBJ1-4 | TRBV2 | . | TGTGCCAGCAGTGGACGGGAGAATGAAAAACTGTTTTTT | CASSGRENEKLFF
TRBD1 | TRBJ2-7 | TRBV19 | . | TGTGCCAGTAGTATAGATCTCAGGGGGATTTACGAGCAGTACTTC | CASSIDLRGIYEQYF
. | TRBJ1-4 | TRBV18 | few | TGTGCCAGCTCACCGGGCCAAAAGGAAAAACTGTTTTTT | CASSPGQKEKLFF
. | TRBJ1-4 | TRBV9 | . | TGTGCCAGCAGCGTAGAGGGCGGGCCGCGTGAAAAACTGTTTTTT | CASSVEGGPREKLFF
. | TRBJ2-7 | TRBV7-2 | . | TGTGCCAGCAGCTTAGTGTTCTCGGTACTAATAGGCTCCTACGAGCAGTACTTC | CASSLVFSVLIGSYEQYF
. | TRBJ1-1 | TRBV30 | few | TGTGCCTGGAGTCCGGTTAAAAACACTGAAGCTTTCTTT | CAWSPVKNTEAFF
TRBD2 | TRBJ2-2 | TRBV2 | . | TGTGCCAGCGCTCCCCGTGGCCTAGCGGGAGCCGGGGAGCTGTTTTTT | CASAPRGLAGAGELFF
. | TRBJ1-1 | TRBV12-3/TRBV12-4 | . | TGTGCCAGCAGTCCTAGACCTGGGACTGAAGCTTTCTTT | CASSPRPGTEAFF
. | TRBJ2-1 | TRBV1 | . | TGCACCAGCAGCCAAACTAGCGGGAGAGACTCCTACAATGAGCAGTTCTTC | CTSSQTSGRDSYNEQFF
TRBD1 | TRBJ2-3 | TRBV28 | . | TGTGCCAGCAGCGCAGGGGGCTCTAGCACAGATACGCAGTATTTT | CASSAGGSSTDTQYF
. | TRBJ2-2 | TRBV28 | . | TGTGCCAGCAGTCAACAGGGACCCGGCACCGGGGAGCTGTTTTTT | CASSQQGPGTGELFF
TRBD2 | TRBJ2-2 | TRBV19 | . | TGTGCCAGTAGTGCCCGGACTAGGACCGGGGAGCTGTTTTTT | CASSARTRTGELFF
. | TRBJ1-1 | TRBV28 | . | TGTGCCAGCAGTTCCACAGCCGTTGCTTTCTTT | CASSSTAVAFF
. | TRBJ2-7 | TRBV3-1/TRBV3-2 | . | TGTGCCAGCAGCCAGCGCGCGGGCTCCTACGAGCAGTACTTC | CASSQRAGSYEQYF
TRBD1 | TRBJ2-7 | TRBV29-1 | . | TGCAGCGTTGTGTTCAGGGGGAGCTACGAGCAGTACTTC | CSVVFRGSYEQYF
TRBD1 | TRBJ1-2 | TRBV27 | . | TGTGCCAGCAGTTTATCGCCCCTGGGACAGCCGTATGGCTACACCTTC | CASSLSPLGQPYGYTF
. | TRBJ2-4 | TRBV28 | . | TGTGCCAGCGGCATGGCGGGGTCGGCCAAAAACATTCAGTACTTC | CASGMAGSAKNIQYF
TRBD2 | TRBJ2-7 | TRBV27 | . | TGTGCCAGCAGTGGGACTAGCGGGAGGGCCGAGGAGCAGTACTTC | CASSGTSGRAEEQYF
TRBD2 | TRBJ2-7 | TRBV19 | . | TGTGCCAGTAGTAGGGGAGGGTACGAGCAGTACTTC | CASSRGGYEQYF
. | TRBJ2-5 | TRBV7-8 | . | TGTGCCAGCAGCTTAAGGGGGTCCGGGGAGACCCAGTACTTC | CASSLRGSGETQYF
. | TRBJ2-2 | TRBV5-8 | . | TGTGCCAGCAGCCCGTACAGGGCCTCACCGAGGGAGCTGTTTTTT | CASSPYRASPRELFF
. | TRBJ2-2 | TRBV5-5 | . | TGTGCCAGCAGTACGAACACCGGGGAGCTGTTTTTT | CASSTNTGELFF
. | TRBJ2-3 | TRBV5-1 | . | TGCGCCAGCTCTGGAGGAGTGGGCACAGATACGCAGTATTTT | CASSGGVGTDTQYF
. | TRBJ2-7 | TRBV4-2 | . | TGTGCCAGCAGCCCCACTTCGTTTATCGAGCAGTACTTC | CASSPTSFIEQYF
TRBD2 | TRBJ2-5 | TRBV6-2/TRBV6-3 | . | TGTGCCAGCAGTTACTCGATGGTAGCGGGAGCCCCAGAGACCCAGTACTTC | CASSYSMVAGAPETQYF
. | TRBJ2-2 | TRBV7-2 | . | TGTGCCAGCAGCCCCATGACAACGAACACCGGGGAGCTGTTTTTT | CASSPMTTNTGELFF
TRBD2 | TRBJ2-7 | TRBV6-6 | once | TGTGCCAGCAGTTCCCAAGCGGGACTATTAAGAGACGAGCAGTACTTC | CASSSQAGLLRDEQYF
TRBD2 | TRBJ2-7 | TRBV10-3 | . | TGTGCCATCAGACACGGACTAGCAGGTTACGAGCAGTACTTC | CAIRHGLAGYEQYF
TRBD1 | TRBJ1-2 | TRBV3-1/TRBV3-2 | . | TGTGCCAGCAGCACCCTTACAGGGGGAGCTGGGAACTATGGCTACACCTTC | CASSTLTGGAGNYGYTF
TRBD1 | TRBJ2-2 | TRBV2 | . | TGTGCCAGCAGTGGGGGACAGGGGAACACCGGGGAGCTGTTTTTT | CASSGGQGNTGELFF
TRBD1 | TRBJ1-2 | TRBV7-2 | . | TGTGCCAGCAGCTTAGCGTACGGGCAGGGGGCCAAAGGCTACACCTTC | CASSLAYGQGAKGYTF
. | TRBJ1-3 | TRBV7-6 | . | TGTGCCAGCAGCTCGGATCCTGGGGGGGGAAACACCATATATTTT | CASSSDPGGGNTIYF
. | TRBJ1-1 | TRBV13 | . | TGTGCCAGCAGCGAACGGACACTAACCATGAACACTGAAGCTTTCTTT | CASSERTLTMNTEAFF
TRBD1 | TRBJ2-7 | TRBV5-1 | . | TGCGCCAGCAGCTCAGGTCGAGGGGGCGCGGACGAGCAGTACTTC | CASSSGRGGADEQYF
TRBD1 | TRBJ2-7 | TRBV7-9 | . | TGTGCCAGCAGCACCGGACAGGGCTACGAGCAGTACTTC | CASSTGQGYEQYF
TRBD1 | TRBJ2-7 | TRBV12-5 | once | TGTGCTAGTGGTTTGGTACTAGGGACAGGGGACTACGAGCAGTACTTC | CASGLVLGTGDYEQYF
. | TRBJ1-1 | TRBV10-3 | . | TGTGCCATCAGTAACCAAGACTCTGAAGCTTTCTTT | CAISNQDSEAFF
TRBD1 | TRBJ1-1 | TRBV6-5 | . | TGTGCCAGCAGCCAACTCACAGGGGGCACTGAAGCTTTCTTT | CASSQLTGGTEAFF
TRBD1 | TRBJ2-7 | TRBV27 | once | TGTGCCAGCAGTTTAGGACAGGGGTCCGAGCAGTACTTC | CASSLGQGSEQYF
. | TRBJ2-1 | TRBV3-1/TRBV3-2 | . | TGTGCCAGCAGCCAAGAGGAAGGCTCCCCGACGCCGGGGGACTACAATGAGCAGTTCTTC | CASSQEEGSPTPGDYNEQFF
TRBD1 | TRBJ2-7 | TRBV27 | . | TGTGCCAGCAGTTTACGTGACAGGGGTTCCTACGAGCAGTACTTC | CASSLRDRGSYEQYF
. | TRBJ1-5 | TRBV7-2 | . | TGTGCCAGCAGCTTAGTGGGCAGGGCTCAGCCCCAGCATTTT | CASSLVGRAQPQHF
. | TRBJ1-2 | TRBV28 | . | TGTGCCACAGGCCTCTATGGCTACACCTTC | CATGLYGYTF
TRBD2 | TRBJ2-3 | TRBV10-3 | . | TGTGCCATCAGTGAGGGACTAGCGGGGGACACGGGAGATACGCAGTATTTT | CAISEGLAGDTGDTQYF
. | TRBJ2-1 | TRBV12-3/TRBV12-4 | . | TGTGCCAGCAGTTTAGGACTAGTATACGAGCAGTTCTTC | CASSLGLVYEQFF